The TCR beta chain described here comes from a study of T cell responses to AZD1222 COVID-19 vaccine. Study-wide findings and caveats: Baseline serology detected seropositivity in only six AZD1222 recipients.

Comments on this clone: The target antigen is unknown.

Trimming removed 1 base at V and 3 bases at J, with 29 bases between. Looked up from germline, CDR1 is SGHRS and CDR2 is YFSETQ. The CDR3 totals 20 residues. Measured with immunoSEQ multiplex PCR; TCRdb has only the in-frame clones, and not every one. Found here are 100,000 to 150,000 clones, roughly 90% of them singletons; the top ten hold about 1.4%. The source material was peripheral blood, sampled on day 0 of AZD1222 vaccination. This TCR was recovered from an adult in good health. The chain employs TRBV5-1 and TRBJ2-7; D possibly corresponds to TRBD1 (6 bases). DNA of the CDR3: TGCGCCAGCAGCTTGACCTACACGGGACAAGGGCGAAATTTGGGCTACGAGCAGTACTTC. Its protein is CASSLTYTGQGRNLGYEQYF.